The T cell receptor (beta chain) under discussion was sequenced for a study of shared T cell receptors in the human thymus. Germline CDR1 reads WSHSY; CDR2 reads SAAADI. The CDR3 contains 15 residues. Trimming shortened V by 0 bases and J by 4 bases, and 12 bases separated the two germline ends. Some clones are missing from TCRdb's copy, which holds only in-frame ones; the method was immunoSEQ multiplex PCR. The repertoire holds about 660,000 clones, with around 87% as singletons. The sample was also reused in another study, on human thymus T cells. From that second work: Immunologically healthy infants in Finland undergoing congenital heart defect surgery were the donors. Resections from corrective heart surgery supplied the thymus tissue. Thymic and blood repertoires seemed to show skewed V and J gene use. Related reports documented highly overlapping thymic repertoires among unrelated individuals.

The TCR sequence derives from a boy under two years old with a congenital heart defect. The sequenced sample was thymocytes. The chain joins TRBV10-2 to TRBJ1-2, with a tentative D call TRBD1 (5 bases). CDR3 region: CASSESGREGYGYTF. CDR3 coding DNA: TGCGCCAGCAGTGAGTCAGGCAGGGAAGGCTATGGCTACACCTTC.